This T cell receptor (beta chain) is from a study of control samples from healthy donors and cancer patients. Method: immunoSEQ multiplex PCR; TCRdb's copy keeps in-frame clones and lacks some. The sample yields about 89,000 clones, about 89% seen once. Germline values: CDR1 SGHTS, CDR2 YDEGEE. V lost 2 bases, J lost 8 bases, and 12 bases stayed unmatched. The CDR3 runs to 15 residues. The V call is TRBV5-8, the J call TRBJ1-2; the match to TRBD1 covers 7 bases. This TCR came from a man between 25 and 39 years old in good health. The sequenced material came from blood. The CDR3 region is CASSFRTGGRGGYTF. The CDR3 region has the DNA TGTGCCAGCAGCTTCCGGACAGGCGGGCGGGGAGGCTACACCTTC.